What follows are 11 T cell receptor beta chains derived from one specimen sequenced in a study of T cells in Graves' hyperthyroidism and ophthalmopathy. Researchers amplified the TCR beta CDR3 regions from RNA transcripts. The HTBI primer set drove a first-round RT-PCR of the TCR CDR3. MiXCR, run by TCRdb on the multiplex PCR reads, gives a single entry per CDR3 protein. The repertoire holds fewer than 350,000 distinct CDR3 sequences, with around 20% as singletons. Input material: blood. Every receptor here comes from a man over 45 with Graves' ophthalmopathy.

This clonotype was seen repeatedly, ten times or more. The V gene is TRBV11-3, the J gene TRBJ2-3, with a tentative D call TRBD2 (5 bases). The CDR3 has 14 amino acids. Deletions cut 0 bases from V and 4 bases from J, with 8 bases between. CDR1 SGHNT and CDR2 YENEEA come from the germline V gene. The CDR3, as DNA: TGTGCCAGCAGCTTAGATCAGAGGGCAGATACGCAGTATTTT. As protein: CASSLDQRADTQYF.

At least ten counts were recorded for this clonotype. The genes are TRBV2 and TRBJ2-1; the match to TRBD2 covers 8 bases. Losses at the gene ends were 6 bases for V and 6 bases for J; bases not matched to a gene: 7. This CDR3 spans 14 amino acids. Looked up from germline, CDR1 is SNHLY and CDR2 is FYNNEI. For the CDR3, the DNA is TGTGCCAGCAGCGGGACTAGGGGATCCAATGAGCAGTTCTTC. Protein: CASSGTRGSNEQFF.

This chain uses TRBV20-1 with TRBJ1-3; a weak D match, TRBD1 (6 bases). CDR1 is DFQATT, CDR2 SNEGSKA, per germline (reference sequence). The CDR3 is made up of 15 amino acids. V lost 2 bases and J lost 7, with 18 bases in between. DNA for the CDR3: TGCAGTGCTAGACCAAGCAACAGGGCTGTGAACACCATATATTTT. Residues: CSARPSNRAVNTIYF.

V gene TRBV2 combines with J gene TRBJ2-1, with TRBD2 identical over 10 bases. Losses at the gene ends were 8 bases for V and 0 bases for J; bases not matched to a gene: 7. CDR1 is SNHLY, CDR2 FYNNEI, per germline. This CDR3 has 16 residues. The CDR3 here is CASPAGGRSSYNEQFF. The CDR3 DNA reads TGTGCCAGCCCAGCGGGAGGGCGGAGCTCCTACAATGAGCAGTTCTTC.

This clonotype was observed a handful of times. This rearrangement joins TRBV9 to TRBJ1-2, with 8 bases aligning to TRBD1. CDR1 and CDR2 from the germline V gene are SGDLS and YYNGEE. V lost 3 bases and J lost 5; bases outside the gene matches: 12. CDR3 length: 16 residues. The CDR3 region is CASSGWDRISGYGYTF. The DNA of the CDR3 is TGTGCCAGCAGCGGCTGGGACAGGATTTCAGGTTATGGCTACACCTTC.

This clonotype was seen more than once but under ten times. This chain connects TRBV2 to TRBJ1-2; D remains unclear. V was pared by 6 bases and J by 4 bases, with 6 bases between. Germline V gene data show CDR1 as SNHLY and CDR2 as FYNNEI. The CDR3 is 11 amino acids. The DNA for the CDR3 is TGTGCCAGCAGCGCCGCCTATGGCTACACCTTC. Translating it yields CASSAAYGYTF.

In this sample, this clonotype turned up a few times. CDR3 DNA sequence: TGTGCCAGCAGCCGAACTCCTCCCGGGCCCCGGAGGTCGTCCAATCAGCCCCAGCATTTT. Amino acid sequence: CASSRTPPGPRRSSNQPQHF. The rearrangement links TRBV12-3 or TRBV12-4 to TRBJ1-5; D gene unclear. V was trimmed by 6 bases and J by 3 bases, leaving 30 bases between them. The CDR3 length is 20 residues.

This clonotype was counted ten times or more. The chain joins TRBV20-1 to TRBJ2-3; the D gene is possibly TRBD2 (5 bases). Trimming took off 1 base at V and 10 bases at J, with 15 bases between the two ends. There are 13 residues in the CDR3. Germline V gene sequence: CDR1 DFQATT, CDR2 SNEGSKA (reference sequence). The CDR3 here is CSARVSASQAQYF. CDR3 coding DNA: TGCAGTGCTAGAGTTAGCGCTAGCCAGGCGCAGTATTTT.

Note on this clonotype: A much larger clone is a single base away; this may be a read error. The rearrangement uses TRBV6-5 and TRBJ2-5; no clear D gene. The germline CDR1 and CDR2 sequences are MNHEY and SVGAGI. Trimming took off 2 bases at V and 5 bases at J, with 15 bases between the two ends. The CDR3 loop spans 15 amino acids. The chain's CDR3 is CASSYILEMGETQYF. The DNA of the CDR3 is TGTGCCAGCAGTTACATCCTTGAGATGGGGGAGACCCAGTACTTC.

This chain joins TRBV28 and TRBJ2-5; D is uncertain. CDR1 MDHEN and CDR2 SYDVKM come from the germline V gene. There are 14 residues in the CDR3. Between the trimmed V and J ends, which lost 7 bases and 2 bases, there was a span of 14 bases. Here the CDR3 DNA reads TGTGCCAGCAACCTCTCACCGCGGCAAGAGACCCAGTACTTC. It codes for CASNLSPRQETQYF.

This clonotype was found a few times. The chain combines TRBV6-1 with TRBJ2-1; tentatively, D is TRBD1 (5 bases). The V gene's germline CDR1 is MNHNS and CDR2 SASEGT. The CDR3 loop spans 17 amino acids. Trimming took off 0 bases at V and 0 bases at J, with 12 bases between the two ends. CDR3 bases: TGTGCCAGCAGTGAAGCCAGGGCCGATAGCTCCTACAATGAGCAGTTCTTC. Its protein product is CASSEARADSSYNEQFF.